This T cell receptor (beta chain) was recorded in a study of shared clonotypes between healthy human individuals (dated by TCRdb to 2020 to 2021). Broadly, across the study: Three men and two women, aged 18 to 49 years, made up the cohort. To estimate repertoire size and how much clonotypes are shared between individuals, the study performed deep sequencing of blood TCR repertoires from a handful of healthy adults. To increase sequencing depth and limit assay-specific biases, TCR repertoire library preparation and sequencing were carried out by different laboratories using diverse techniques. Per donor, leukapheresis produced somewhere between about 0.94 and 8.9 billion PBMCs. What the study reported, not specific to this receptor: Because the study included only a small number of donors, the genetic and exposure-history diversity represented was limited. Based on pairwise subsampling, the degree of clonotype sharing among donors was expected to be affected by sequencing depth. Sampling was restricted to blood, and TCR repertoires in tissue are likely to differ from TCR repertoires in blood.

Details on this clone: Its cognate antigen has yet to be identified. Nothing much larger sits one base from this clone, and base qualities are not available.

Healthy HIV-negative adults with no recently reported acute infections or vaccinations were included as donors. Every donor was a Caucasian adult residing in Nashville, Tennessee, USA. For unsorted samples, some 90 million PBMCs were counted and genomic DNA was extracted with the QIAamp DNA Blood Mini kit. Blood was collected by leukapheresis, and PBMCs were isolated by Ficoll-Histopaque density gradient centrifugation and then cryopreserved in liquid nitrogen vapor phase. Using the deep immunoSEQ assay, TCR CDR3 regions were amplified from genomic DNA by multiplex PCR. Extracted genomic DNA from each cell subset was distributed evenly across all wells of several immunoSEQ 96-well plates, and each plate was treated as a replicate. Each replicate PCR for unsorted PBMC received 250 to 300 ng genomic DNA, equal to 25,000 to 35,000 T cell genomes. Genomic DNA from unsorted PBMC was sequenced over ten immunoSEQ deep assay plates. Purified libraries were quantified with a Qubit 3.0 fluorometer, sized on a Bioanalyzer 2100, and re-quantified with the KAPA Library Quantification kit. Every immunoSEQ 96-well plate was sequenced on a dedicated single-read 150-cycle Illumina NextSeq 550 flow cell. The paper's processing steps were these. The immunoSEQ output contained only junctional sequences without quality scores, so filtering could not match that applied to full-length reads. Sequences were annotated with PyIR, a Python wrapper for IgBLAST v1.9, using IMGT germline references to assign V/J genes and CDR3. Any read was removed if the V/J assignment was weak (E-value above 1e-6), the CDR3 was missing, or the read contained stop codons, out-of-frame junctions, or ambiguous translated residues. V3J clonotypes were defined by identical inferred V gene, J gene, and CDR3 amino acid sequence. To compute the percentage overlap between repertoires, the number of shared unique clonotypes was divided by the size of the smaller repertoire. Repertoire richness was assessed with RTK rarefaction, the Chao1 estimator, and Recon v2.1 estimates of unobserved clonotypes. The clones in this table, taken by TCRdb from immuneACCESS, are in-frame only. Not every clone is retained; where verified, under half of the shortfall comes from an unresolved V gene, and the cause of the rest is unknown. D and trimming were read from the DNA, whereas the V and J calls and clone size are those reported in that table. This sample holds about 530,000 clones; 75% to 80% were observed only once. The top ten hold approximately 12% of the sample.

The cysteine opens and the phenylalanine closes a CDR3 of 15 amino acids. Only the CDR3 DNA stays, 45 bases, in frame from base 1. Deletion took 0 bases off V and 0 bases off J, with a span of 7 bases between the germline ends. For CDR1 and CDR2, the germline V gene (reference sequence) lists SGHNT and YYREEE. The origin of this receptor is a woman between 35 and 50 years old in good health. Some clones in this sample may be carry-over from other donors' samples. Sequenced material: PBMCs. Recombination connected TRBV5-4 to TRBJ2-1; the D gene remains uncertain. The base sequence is TGTGCCAGCAGCTTGGACTCCTTCTCCTACAATGAGCAGTTCTTC. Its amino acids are CASSLDSFSYNEQFF.